This T cell receptor (beta chain) was retrieved from a study of regulatory T cells in long-lasting Graves disease. Relying on iRepertoire HTBI primers and Arm-PCR of CDR3 regions, the team built TCR beta libraries. One entry per CDR3 protein, called by TCRdb with MiXCR from the multiplex PCR reads. The sample holds roughly 260,000 distinct CDR3 sequences; 18% are singletons and the top ten take around 15%. The germline V gene encodes CDR1 SNHLY and CDR2 FYNNEI. This CDR3 spans 11 amino acids. Documented time point: newly diagnosed GD, antithyroid drugs for less than 3 months. PBMC RNA was the source of the TCR library. This clonotype has only a few counts. The antigen is not known. One end of the junction is discordant with germline, which a read error may explain. Notes on the study in general: Persistent Graves' disease cases displayed lower TCR diversity than newly diagnosed ones.

These same records also appear under a second study, on T cells in Graves' hyperthyroidism and ophthalmopathy.

The V call is TRBV2, the J call TRBJ2-1; D gene uncertain. This TCR came from a woman between 25 and 40 years old with Graves disease. Sequenced here: peripheral blood mononuclear cells (PBMCs), sampled at new diagnosis, from a patient treated with antithyroid drugs. CDR3 residues: CASSTYYEQLF. The DNA of the CDR3 is TGTGCCAGCAGCACTTACTATGAGCAGCTCTTC.